The 7 T cell receptor beta chains listed next were all sequenced from one sample in a study of vaccination and CD4 T cells after COVID-19. Time point of the sample: late sampling 161 to 241 days after vaccination in a few convalescent patients. TCRdb used MiXCR to reprocess the PCR reads, holding one entry per CDR3 protein. The table shows some 28,000 distinct CDR3 sequences, with approximately 53% occurring only once. The material was CD4+ T cells from blood, obtained about 7 months after SARS-CoV-2 vaccination. The receptor source for this set is a human donor who had recovered from COVID-19.

V is TRBV20-1 and J is TRBJ1-1; D not resolved. Trimming shortened V by 1 base and J by 4 bases, and 10 bases separated the two germline ends. Germline V gene sequence: CDR1 DFQATT, CDR2 SNEGSKA (reference sequence). This CDR3 spans 13 amino acids. The CDR3 is CSARGGRSTEAFF. As DNA, the CDR3 is TGCAGTGCTAGAGGAGGCCGGAGCACTGAAGCTTTCTTT.

This clonotype was observed a few times. The CDR3 DNA sequence: TGTGCCAGCAGTCCGGGACTAGCGGGCGATTCCTACGAGCAGTACTTC. Translated: CASSPGLAGDSYEQYF. The rearrangement joins TRBV6-4 to TRBJ2-7; TRBD2 agrees at 12 bases. This CDR3 spans 16 amino acids. Germline V gene data show CDR1 as MRHNA and CDR2 as SNTAGT. V was pared by 5 bases and J by 1 base, with 6 bases of the junction left unmatched.

The chain uses TRBV5-1 and TRBJ2-7; 10 positions agree with TRBD2. There are 14 residues in the CDR3. The junction had 2 bases not matched to a gene; V was cut back by 2 bases and J by 3 bases. CDR1 is SGHRS and CDR2 is YFSETQ in the germline V gene. CDR3 residues: CASSFTSGNYEQYF. CDR3 nucleotides: TGCGCCAGCAGCTTTACTAGCGGGAACTACGAGCAGTACTTC.

The V call is TRBV11-2, the J call TRBJ2-3, with 9 bases fitting TRBD2. CDR1 is SGHAT, CDR2 FQNNGV, per germline. The CDR3 is 12 amino acids. CDR3 protein: CASGRLTDTQYF. The CDR3 region has the DNA TGTGCAAGCGGGAGGTTAACAGATACGCAGTATTTT.

This rearrangement joins TRBV2 to TRBJ2-7; TRBD1 matches at 7 bases. The CDR3 is 15 amino acids. CDR1 is SNHLY and CDR2 is FYNNEI in the germline V gene. J lost 2 bases, V lost 2 bases, and 6 bases had no gene match. For the CDR3, the DNA is TGTGCCAGCAGTGAATCCGGGACAGAGCCCTACGAGCAGTACTTC. Translated, it gives CASSESGTEPYEQYF.

The CDR3 loop is CASSLSITGAEAFF. For the CDR3, the DNA is TGTGCCAGCAGTTTATCGATAACAGGGGCTGAAGCTTTCTTT. The chain links TRBV27 to TRBJ1-1, with 7 positions matching TRBD1. With 0 bases clipped from V and 6 bases from J, the junction kept 4 bases outside the gene matches. Germline V gives CDR1 MNHEY, CDR2 SMNVEV (reference sequence). This CDR3 comprises 14 residues.

The chain links TRBV6-2 or TRBV6-3 to TRBJ2-7; 8 nucleotides agree with TRBD2. The CDR3 extends over 15 amino acids. Germline values: CDR1 MNHEY, CDR2 SVGEGT. V lost 6 bases, J lost 0 bases, and 7 bases stayed unmatched. CDR3 nucleotide sequence: TGTGCCAGCAGCACCTTACTAGCGGACTCCTACGAGCAGTACTTC. Translation: CASSTLLADSYEQYF.